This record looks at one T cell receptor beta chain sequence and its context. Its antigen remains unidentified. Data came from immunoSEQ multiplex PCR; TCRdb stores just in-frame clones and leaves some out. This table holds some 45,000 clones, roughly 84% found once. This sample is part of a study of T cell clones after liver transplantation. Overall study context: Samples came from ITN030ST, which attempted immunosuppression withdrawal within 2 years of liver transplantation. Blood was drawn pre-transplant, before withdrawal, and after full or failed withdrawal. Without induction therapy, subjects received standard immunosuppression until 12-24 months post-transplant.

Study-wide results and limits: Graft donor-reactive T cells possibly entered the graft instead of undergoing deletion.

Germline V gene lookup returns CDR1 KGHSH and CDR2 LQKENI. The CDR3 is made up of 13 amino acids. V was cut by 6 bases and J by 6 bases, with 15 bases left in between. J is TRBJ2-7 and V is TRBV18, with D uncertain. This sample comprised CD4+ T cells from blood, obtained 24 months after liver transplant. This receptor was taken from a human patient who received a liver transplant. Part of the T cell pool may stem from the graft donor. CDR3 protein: CASSPSREAEQYF. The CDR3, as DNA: TGTGCCAGCTCTCCGAGTCGTGAAGCCGAGCAGTACTTC.